This passage covers 24 T cell receptor beta chains from one sample sequenced in a study of shared T cell receptors in the human thymus. The method was immunoSEQ multiplex PCR; TCRdb's version includes in-frame clones alone and lacks a portion of them. Here the sample spans 600,000 or so clones, more than 70% being singletons. These same data were also listed under a study on human thymus T cells.

Material for sequencing was thymocytes. These receptors all come from a boy in the first two years of life with a congenital heart defect.

The chain employs TRBV28 and TRBJ2-5; a weak D match, TRBD2 (7 bases). Trimming took off 3 bases at V and 1 base at J, with 12 bases between the two ends. Germline loops: CDR1 MDHEN, CDR2 SYDVKM. CDR3 length equals 15 residues. The CDR3 DNA sequence: TGTGCCAGCAGTTTCCCGGGGGGCTGCCAAGAGACCCAGTACTTC. This encodes CASSFPGGCQETQYF.

This clone appeared once. The chain combines TRBV28 with TRBJ1-2; 7 bases are shared with TRBD1. With 6 bases clipped from V and 7 bases from J, the junction kept 8 bases outside the gene matches. The CDR3 spans 13 residues. The V gene's germline CDR1 is MDHEN and CDR2 SYDVKM. The CDR3 region is CASRDESGGGYTF. CDR3 DNA sequence: TGTGCCAGCAGGGACGAATCAGGGGGTGGCTACACCTTC.

The CDR3 DNA is TGTGCCAGCAGAGAGACAGGGGGCTTTAATGGCTACACCTTC. It encodes CASRETGGFNGYTF. The rearrangement uses TRBV2 and TRBJ1-2; 10 bases fit TRBD1. After removal of 6 bases from V and 6 bases from J, the junction contained 7 bases not matched to a gene. The CDR3 has 14 amino acids. Germline loops: CDR1 SNHLY, CDR2 FYNNEI.

The chain uses TRBV28 and TRBJ2-7; TRBD1 matches at 8 bases. The CDR3 consists of 16 residues. The germline V gene has CDR1 MDHEN and CDR2 SYDVKM. Trimming removed 6 bases from V and 7 bases from J; junction bases left unmatched: 17. CDR3 bases: TGTGCCAGCAGGGAGACTGCCGGGACAGGCTATAGGGAGCAGTACTTC. This codes for CASRETAGTGYREQYF.

This chain links TRBV11-2 with TRBJ2-7; 7 bases align to TRBD2. CDR3 size: 15 residues. Germline V gives CDR1 SGHAT, CDR2 FQNNGV. Trimming removed 0 bases from V and 4 bases from J; junction bases left unmatched: 6. In nucleotides, the CDR3 is TGTGCCAGCAGCTTAGATCCCCGGGGAGGGTACGAGCAGTACTTC. Translated: CASSLDPRGGYEQYF.

This chain joins TRBV7-9 and TRBJ1-5; the D is unclear. Trimming stripped 1 base from V and 6 bases from J, with 10 bases between. The germline V gene has CDR1 SEHNR and CDR2 FQNEAQ (reference sequence). The CDR3 is made up of 14 amino acids. DNA for the CDR3: TGTGCCAGCAGCTTAGGTGAGGGCTTTCAGCCCCAGCATTTT. This encodes CASSLGEGFQPQHF.

The genes are TRBV7-2 and TRBJ2-1; D not resolved. The CDR3 has 11 residues. Germline loops: CDR1 SGHTA, CDR2 FQGNSA. The V and J ends lost 5 bases and 10 bases respectively, with 9 bases between them. The CDR3 sequence is CASSPLEEQFF. For the CDR3, the DNA is TGTGCCAGCAGCCCCTTAGAAGAGCAGTTCTTC.

This chain uses TRBV28 with TRBJ2-7, with a tentative D call TRBD1 (9 bases). This CDR3 has 19 amino acids. The germline CDR1 and CDR2 sequences are MDHEN and SYDVKM. The V gene lost 5 bases and the J gene lost 2 bases, with 28 bases spanning the gap. Written as DNA, the CDR3 is TGTGCCAGCAGTCCCCCGACAGGGGGATGTAGCGGGGCCGCCTACGAGCAGTACTTC. It encodes CASSPPTGGCSGAAYEQYF. The full variable domain, rest sourced from reference TRBV28 and TRBJ2-7, is DVKVTQSSRYLVKRTGEKVFLECVQDMDHENMFWYRQDPGLGLRLIYFSYDVKMKEKGDIPEGYSVSREKKERFSLILESASTNQTSMYLCASSPPTGGCSGAAYEQYFGPGTRLTVT.

The chain carries TRBV5-4 and TRBJ2-5; 9 nucleotides line up with TRBD1. The assigned J gene may be wrong: the sequence end matches TRBJ2-7 better. In germline, CDR1 is SGHNT, CDR2 YYREEE (reference sequence). The CDR3 contains 18 residues. The CDR3 DNA is TGTGCCAGCAGCTTGGAGCGGGACAGGGAACCCTCCGGCTACGAGCAGTACTTC. This encodes CASSLERDREPSGYEQYF.

The chain combines TRBV13 with TRBJ2-5; 8 bases fit TRBD2. CDR1 is PRHDT, CDR2 FYEKMQ, per germline (reference sequence). V lost 7 bases, J lost 5 bases, and 9 bases stayed unmatched. The CDR3 covers 14 residues. The CDR3 coding sequence is TGTGCCAGCAACCCGAGCGGGAGCAAGGAGACCCAGTACTTC. Protein: CASNPSGSKETQYF.

As concerns this clone: Other DNA sequences in this sample translate to the same CDR3. This chain uses TRBV4-1 with TRBJ1-6; D is possibly TRBD1 (5 bases). Germline values: CDR1 MGHRA, CDR2 YSYEKL. The ends were cut back, 4 bases at V and 13 bases at J, with 17 bases in the middle. CDR3 length equals 14 residues. The CDR3 nucleotides are TGCGCCAGCAGCCGGGGGGGAGGGCCTTCCCCCCTCCACTTT. This codes for CASSRGGGPSPLHF.

The genes are TRBV19 and TRBJ2-7; maybe TRBD2 (6 bases). This CDR3 is 15 amino acids long. Germline CDR1 reads LNHDA; CDR2 reads SQIVND (reference sequence). V lost 4 bases to trimming and J lost 3 bases, with 16 bases between them. This CDR3 is CASSTSAGLSYEQYF. The CDR3 DNA reads as TGTGCCAGTAGTACCTCAGCGGGCTTGAGCTACGAGCAGTACTTC.

The table lists this clone with a count of one. The chain carries TRBV7-6 and TRBJ2-5; perhaps TRBD1 as D (6 bases). V lost 0 bases, J lost 4 bases, and 9 bases lay in between. CDR1 is SGHVS, CDR2 FNYEAQ, per germline. The CDR3 loop spans 14 amino acids. The CDR3 DNA sequence: TGTGCCAGCAGCTTAGCGGGGGCAGGAGAGACCCAGTACTTC. This encodes CASSLAGAGETQYF.

V usage is TRBV27 and J usage is TRBJ1-2, with TRBD1 matching over 9 bases. The germline CDR1 and CDR2 sequences are MNHEY and SMNVEV (reference sequence). The CDR3 length is 16 residues. V shed 3 bases, J shed 8 bases, and the junction held 13 bases outside the gene matches. For the CDR3, the DNA is TGTGCCAGCAGTTTGCGACCGGGACAGGGATTGGGAGGCTACACCTTC. It is translated as CASSLRPGQGLGGYTF.

The chain combines TRBV27 with TRBJ2-2, with 8 bases that match TRBD1. Germline lookup yields CDR1 MNHEY and CDR2 SMNVEV (reference sequence). J gave up 1 base and V 0 bases, and 7 bases lay outside the gene matches. The CDR3 is 18 amino acids. The CDR3 loop is CASSLSKFTGGNTGELFF. CDR3 coding DNA: TGTGCCAGCAGTTTATCAAAATTCACAGGGGGGAACACCGGGGAGCTGTTTTTT.

The rearrangement links TRBV4-3 to TRBJ2-7; TRBD1 matches 10 bases. The V gene's germline CDR1 is LGHNA and CDR2 YSLEER. This CDR3 is 15 amino acids long. The V gene end was trimmed by 0 bases and the J gene end by 7 bases; junction bases not matched to a gene: 6. The CDR3 sequence: CASSQDRRTGGEQYF. For the CDR3, the DNA is TGCGCCAGCAGCCAAGATCGGAGGACAGGGGGTGAGCAGTACTTC.

This clone has a handful of counts. This chain joins TRBV29-1 and TRBJ1-1, with D possibly being TRBD1 (5 bases). The CDR3 contains 14 residues. Trimming cost V 3 bases and J 3 bases, with 14 bases left between them. Germline V gives CDR1 SQVTM, CDR2 ANQGSEA. The CDR3 DNA follows: TGCAGCGTTGATTTGGGCAGGGTGTACACTGAAGCTTTCTTT. Residues: CSVDLGRVYTEAFF.

This sequence joins TRBV7-9 and TRBJ1-1; 7 nucleotides match TRBD1. The germline V gene encodes CDR1 SEHNR and CDR2 FQNEAQ (reference sequence). The CDR3 sequence is 15 residues long. The junction had 7 bases not matched to a gene; V was cut back by 4 bases and J by 2 bases. As DNA, the CDR3 is TGTGCCAGCAGCTCATTTGACAGGGTAAACACTGAAGCTTTCTTT. As protein: CASSSFDRVNTEAFF.

The chain employs TRBV20-1 and TRBJ2-1; 8 bases agree with TRBD1. The CDR3 is 11 residues long. V lost 6 bases and J lost 8; bases outside the gene matches: 3. Per the germline V gene, CDR1 is DFQATT and CDR2 is SNEGSKA (reference sequence). The CDR3 nucleotides read TGCAGTGCCAGGGGGCTCGATGAGCAGTTCTTC. Amino acids: CSARGLDEQFF.

The chain recombines TRBV7-3 with TRBJ2-5; D might be TRBD2 (5 bases). The CDR3 length is 13 residues. In germline, CDR1 is SGHTA, CDR2 FQGTGA. The germline V and J ends were trimmed by 1 base and 5 bases, with 8 bases remaining between them. CDR3 DNA sequence: TGTGCCAGCAGCTTAAAAGCGGACGAGACCCAGTACTTC. It encodes CASSLKADETQYF.

The CDR3 spells CASSLNNTLAGASYEQYF. The CDR3 DNA reads TGTGCCAGCAGTTTAAACAATACACTAGCGGGGGCTTCCTACGAGCAGTACTTC. The gene calls are TRBV28 and TRBJ2-7; 11 nucleotides match TRBD2. V lost 2 bases to trimming and J lost 1 base; unmatched junction nucleotides: 10. CDR1 and CDR2 from the germline V gene are MDHEN and SYDVKM. The CDR3 contains 18 residues.

The chain uses TRBV30 and TRBJ2-7, with D perhaps matching TRBD1 (5 bases). CDR1 GTSNPN and CDR2 SVGIG come from the germline V gene (reference sequence). The CDR3 totals 16 residues. The V end lost 5 bases, the J end lost 4 bases, and 24 bases lay between the germline ends. In DNA form, the CDR3 reads TGTGCCTGGGTTAAGGGGCAAGGGCAACTAACTTACGAGCAGTACTTC. This codes for CAWVKGQGQLTYEQYF.

The sample holds one count of this clone. CDR3 nucleotide sequence: TGCGCCAGCAGCCCCTATGTTATTAACTATGGCTACACCTTC. Amino acid sequence: CASSPYVINYGYTF. The V call is TRBV5-1, the J call TRBJ1-2; D call uncertain. CDR3 length equals 14 residues. Per germline, CDR1 SGHRS and CDR2 YFSETQ. With 4 bases removed from V and 1 base from J, the gap between germline ends came to 11 bases.

This clone turned up a few times. The CDR3 bases are TGTGCCAGCAGTTTATTTGACAAGATCTTCCATGAGCAGTTCTTC. Protein sequence: CASSLFDKIFHEQFF. The chain carries TRBV27 and TRBJ2-1, with no clear D. V lost 1 base and J lost 8, with 15 bases in between. The V gene's germline CDR1 is MNHEY and CDR2 SMNVEV (reference sequence). The CDR3 runs to 15 residues.